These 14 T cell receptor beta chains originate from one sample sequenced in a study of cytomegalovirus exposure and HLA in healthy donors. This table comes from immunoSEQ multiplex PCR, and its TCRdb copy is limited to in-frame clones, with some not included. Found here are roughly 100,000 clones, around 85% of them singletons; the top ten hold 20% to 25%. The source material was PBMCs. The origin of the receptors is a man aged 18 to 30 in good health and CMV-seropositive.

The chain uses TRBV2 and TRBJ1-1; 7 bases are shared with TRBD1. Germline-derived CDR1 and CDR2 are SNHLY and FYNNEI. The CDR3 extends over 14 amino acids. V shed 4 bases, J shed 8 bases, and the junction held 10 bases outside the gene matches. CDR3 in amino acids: CASSGTGKYGEAFF. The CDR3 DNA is TGTGCCAGCAGTGGGACAGGAAAATATGGAGAAGCTTTCTTT.

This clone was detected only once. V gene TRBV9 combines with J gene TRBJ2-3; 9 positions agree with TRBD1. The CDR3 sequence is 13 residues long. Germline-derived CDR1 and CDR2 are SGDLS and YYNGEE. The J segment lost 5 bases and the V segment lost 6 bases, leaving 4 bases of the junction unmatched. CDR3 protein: CASNTGGRDTQYF. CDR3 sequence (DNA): TGTGCCAGCAATACAGGGGGCAGAGATACGCAGTATTTT.

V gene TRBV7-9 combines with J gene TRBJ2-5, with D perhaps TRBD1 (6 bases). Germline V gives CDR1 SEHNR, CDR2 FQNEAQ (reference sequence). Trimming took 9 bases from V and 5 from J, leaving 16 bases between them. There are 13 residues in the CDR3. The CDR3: CASRQVPGETQYF. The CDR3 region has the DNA TGTGCCAGTCGACAGGTCCCCGGGGAGACCCAGTACTTC.

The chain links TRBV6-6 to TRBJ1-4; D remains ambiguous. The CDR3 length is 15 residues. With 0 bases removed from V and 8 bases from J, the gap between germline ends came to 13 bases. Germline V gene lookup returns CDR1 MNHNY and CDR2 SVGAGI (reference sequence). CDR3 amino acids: CASSYSRAGREKLFF. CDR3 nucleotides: TGTGCCAGCAGTTACTCAAGGGCGGGGAGAGAAAAACTGTTTTTT.

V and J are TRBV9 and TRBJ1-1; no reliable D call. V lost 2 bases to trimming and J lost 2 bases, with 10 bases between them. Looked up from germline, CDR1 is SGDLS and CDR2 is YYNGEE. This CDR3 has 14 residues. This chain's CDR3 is CASSVGRINTEAFF. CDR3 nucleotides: TGTGCCAGCAGCGTTGGCAGGATTAACACTGAAGCTTTCTTT.

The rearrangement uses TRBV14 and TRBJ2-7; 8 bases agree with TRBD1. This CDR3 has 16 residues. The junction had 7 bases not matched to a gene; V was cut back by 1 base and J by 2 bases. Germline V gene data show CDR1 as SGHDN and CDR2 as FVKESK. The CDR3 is CASSQGSHRGTYEQYF. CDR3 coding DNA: TGTGCCAGCAGCCAAGGGTCCCACAGGGGGACCTACGAGCAGTACTTC.

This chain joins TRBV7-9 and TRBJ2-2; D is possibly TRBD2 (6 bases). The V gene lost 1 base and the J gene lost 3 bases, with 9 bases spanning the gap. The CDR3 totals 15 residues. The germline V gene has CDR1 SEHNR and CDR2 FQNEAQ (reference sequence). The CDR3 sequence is CASSLVGTHTGELFF. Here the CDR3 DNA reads TGTGCCAGCAGCTTAGTCGGGACTCACACCGGGGAGCTGTTTTTT.

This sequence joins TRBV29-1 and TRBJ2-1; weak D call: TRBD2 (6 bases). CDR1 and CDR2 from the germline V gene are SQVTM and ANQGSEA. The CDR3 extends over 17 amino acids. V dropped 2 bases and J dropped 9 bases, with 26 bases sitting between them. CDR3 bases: TGCAGCGTTGAAATCACTCCCGCTGGCGGGAAAAGGGGTGAGCAGTTCTTC. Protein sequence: CSVEITPAGGKRGEQFF.

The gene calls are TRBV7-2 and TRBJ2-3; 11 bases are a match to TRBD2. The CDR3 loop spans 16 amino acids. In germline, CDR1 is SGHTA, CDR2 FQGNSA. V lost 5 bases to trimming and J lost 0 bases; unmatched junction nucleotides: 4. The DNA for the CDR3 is TGTGCCAGCAGCGCCCGACTAGCGGGGAGCACAGATACGCAGTATTTT. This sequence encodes CASSARLAGSTDTQYF.

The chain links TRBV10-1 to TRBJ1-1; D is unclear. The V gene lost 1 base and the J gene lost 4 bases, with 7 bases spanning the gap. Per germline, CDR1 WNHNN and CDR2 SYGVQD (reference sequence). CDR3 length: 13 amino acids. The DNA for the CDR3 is TGCGCCAGCAGTGAGTTAGCGGGCACTGAAGCTTTCTTT. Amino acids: CASSELAGTEAFF.

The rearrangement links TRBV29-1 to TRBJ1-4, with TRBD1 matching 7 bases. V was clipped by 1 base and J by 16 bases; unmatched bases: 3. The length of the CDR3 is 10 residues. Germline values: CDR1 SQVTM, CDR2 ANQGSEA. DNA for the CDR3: TGCAGCGTTGAAGGACAGGGTCGGTTTTTT. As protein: CSVEGQGRFF.

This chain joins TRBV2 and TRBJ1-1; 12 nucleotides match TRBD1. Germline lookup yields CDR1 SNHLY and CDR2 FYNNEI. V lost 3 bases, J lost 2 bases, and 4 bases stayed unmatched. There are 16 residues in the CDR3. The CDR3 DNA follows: TGTGCCAGCAGTGAGGGACAGGGGGCGGTCAACACTGAAGCTTTCTTT. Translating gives CASSEGQGAVNTEAFF.

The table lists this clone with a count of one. DNA for the CDR3: TGTGCCACCAGCAGAGATGTGGTACGACTTGCTGGAAACACCATATATTTT. This sequence encodes CATSRDVVRLAGNTIYF. The genes are TRBV15 and TRBJ1-3; no clear D. The V end lost 0 bases, the J end lost 2 bases, and 14 bases lay between the germline ends. The CDR3 is 17 residues long. CDR1 and CDR2 from the germline V gene are LNHNV and YYDKDF (reference sequence).

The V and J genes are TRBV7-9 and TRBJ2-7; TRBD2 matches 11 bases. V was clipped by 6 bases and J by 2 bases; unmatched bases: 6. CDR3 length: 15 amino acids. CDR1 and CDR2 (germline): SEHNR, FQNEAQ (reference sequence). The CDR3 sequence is CASRSTSGSPYEQYF. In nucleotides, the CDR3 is TGTGCCAGCAGATCCACTAGCGGGAGTCCCTACGAGCAGTACTTC.